The rows below give T cell receptor beta chains drawn from one sample of a study of cytotoxic CD8 clonotypes in ibrutinib-treated CLL. Only in-frame clones appear in the TCRdb table, and some are missing; sequencing was by immunoSEQ multiplex PCR. The data show some 19,000 clones, roughly 80% seen once. Source: PBMCs, taken before ibrutinib treatment. The origin of the receptors is a human donor with chronic lymphocytic leukemia. CDR3s include the opening cysteine and the closing phenylalanine or tryptophan. The order of the fields is V gene, J gene, CDR3 length, clone size, D gene, CDR3 DNA, CDR3 protein. D genes are given only for firm matches. The listing skips clone size in some rows; elsewhere it reads once, few, many or a size class.

V gene: TRBV19
J gene: TRBJ2-1
CDR3 length: 14
clone size: NA
D gene: TRBD2
CDR3 DNA: TGTGCCAGTAGTACCCGCGGGGGGGCGGTTGAGCAGTTCTTC
CDR3 protein: CASSTRGGAVEQFF

V gene: TRBV28
J gene: TRBJ1-3
CDR3 length: 15
clone size: once
D gene: TRBD1
CDR3 DNA: TGTGCCAGCAGATTTACAGGGGGCTCTGGAAACACCATATATTTT
CDR3 protein: CASRFTGGSGNTIYF

V gene: TRBV6-1
J gene: TRBJ2-7
CDR3 length: 14
clone size: NA
D gene: NA
CDR3 DNA: TGTGCCAGCAGTGAAGAGGACGGTACCTACGAGCAGTACTTC
CDR3 protein: CASSEEDGTYEQYF

V gene: TRBV5-6
J gene: TRBJ1-2
CDR3 length: 16
clone size: NA
D gene: TRBD1
CDR3 DNA: TGTGCCAGCAGCTTAAACCCCGGGACAGGGAACTATGGCTACACCTTC
CDR3 protein: CASSLNPGTGNYGYTF

V gene: TRBV11-2
J gene: TRBJ1-4
CDR3 length: 16
clone size: NA
D gene: TRBD1
CDR3 DNA: TGTGCCAGCAGCTTGGGACAGGGGGTGGCTAATGAAAAACTGTTTTTT
CDR3 protein: CASSLGQGVANEKLFF

V gene: TRBV7-3
J gene: TRBJ2-5
CDR3 length: 16
clone size: NA
D gene: TRBD2
CDR3 DNA: TGTGCCAGCAGCTCCCCCCGGCGGGGGATCCAAGAGACCCAGTACTTC
CDR3 protein: CASSSPRRGIQETQYF

V gene: TRBV4-2
J gene: TRBJ2-7
CDR3 length: 15
clone size: NA
D gene: NA
CDR3 DNA: TGTGCCAGCAGCCAAGATCTGTCTGGGAACTACGAGCAGTACTTC
CDR3 protein: CASSQDLSGNYEQYF

V gene: TRBV10-3
J gene: TRBJ1-2
CDR3 length: 13
clone size: few
D gene: TRBD1
CDR3 DNA: TGTGCCGCAGGGACAGGTTACTCCTATGGCTACACCTTC
CDR3 protein: CAAGTGYSYGYTF

V gene: TRBV25-1
J gene: TRBJ2-3
CDR3 length: 12
clone size: NA
D gene: NA
CDR3 DNA: TGTGCCAGCAGTATTCGGACAGATACGCAGTATTTT
CDR3 protein: CASSIRTDTQYF

V gene: TRBV6-1
J gene: TRBJ1-5
CDR3 length: 16
clone size: NA
D gene: TRBD1
CDR3 DNA: TGTGCCAGCAGTGAAGAAGGGACAGGGACCAATCAGCCCCAGCATTTT
CDR3 protein: CASSEEGTGTNQPQHF

V gene: TRBV6-6
J gene: TRBJ2-1
CDR3 length: 16
clone size: NA
D gene: NA
CDR3 DNA: TGTGCCAGCAGAGGGAGACAGTTTCAATCCTACAATGAGCAGTTCTTC
CDR3 protein: CASRGRQFQSYNEQFF

V gene: TRBV6-6
J gene: TRBJ1-1
CDR3 length: 15
clone size: NA
D gene: NA
CDR3 DNA: TGTGCCAGCAGTTACTTCAGACAGGAGAACACTGAAGCTTTCTTT
CDR3 protein: CASSYFRQENTEAFF

V gene: TRBV30
J gene: TRBJ2-3
CDR3 length: 14
clone size: NA
D gene: NA
CDR3 DNA: TGTGCCTGGAGTGTAGGGACTGGCACAGATACGCAGTATTTT
CDR3 protein: CAWSVGTGTDTQYF

V gene: TRBV4-2
J gene: TRBJ2-5
CDR3 length: 13
clone size: once
D gene: NA
CDR3 DNA: TGTGCCAGCAGCCAAGCCGGGGAAGAGACCCAGTACTTC
CDR3 protein: CASSQAGEETQYF

V gene: TRBV4-3
J gene: TRBJ2-5
CDR3 length: 14
clone size: NA
D gene: TRBD1
CDR3 DNA: TGCGCCAGCAGCCAGGACAGGGGGCAAGAGACCCAGTACTTC
CDR3 protein: CASSQDRGQETQYF

V gene: TRBV27
J gene: TRBJ2-7
CDR3 length: 13
clone size: NA
D gene: NA
CDR3 DNA: TGTGCCAGCAGTCCGGGACGGCAATACGAGCAGTACTTC
CDR3 protein: CASSPGRQYEQYF

V gene: TRBV9
J gene: TRBJ1-6
CDR3 length: 14
clone size: NA
D gene: NA
CDR3 DNA: TGTGCCAGTCGGGCGAGCTCCTATAATTCACCCCTCCACTTT
CDR3 protein: CASRASSYNSPLHF

V gene: TRBV4-1
J gene: TRBJ1-5
CDR3 length: 13
clone size: NA
D gene: NA
CDR3 DNA: TGCGCCAGCAGCCAAGGGCCCGATCAGCCCCAGCATTTT
CDR3 protein: CASSQGPDQPQHF

V gene: TRBV2
J gene: TRBJ1-5
CDR3 length: 17
clone size: NA
D gene: NA
CDR3 DNA: TGTGCCAGCAGCGCCCGTGGGGGAAGGGTTAGCAATCAGCCCCAGCATTTT
CDR3 protein: CASSARGGRVSNQPQHF

V gene: TRBV5-8
J gene: TRBJ1-1
CDR3 length: 13
clone size: NA
D gene: NA
CDR3 DNA: TGTGCCAGCAGCTTCACATACGAGGGTGAAGCTTTCTTT
CDR3 protein: CASSFTYEGEAFF

V gene: TRBV4-1
J gene: TRBJ2-5
CDR3 length: 14
clone size: NA
D gene: NA
CDR3 DNA: TGCGCCAGCAGCCTATCGACAGCTCAAGAGACCCAGTACTTC
CDR3 protein: CASSLSTAQETQYF

V gene: TRBV4-2
J gene: TRBJ1-5
CDR3 length: 15
clone size: NA
D gene: NA
CDR3 DNA: TGTGCCAGCAGCCCCCGAGTAAGGTCGCTGGGGCCCCAGCATTTT
CDR3 protein: CASSPRVRSLGPQHF

V gene: TRBV7-9
J gene: TRBJ1-1
CDR3 length: 18
clone size: NA
D gene: NA
CDR3 DNA: TGTGCCAGCAGCTTATCAGGGAGGGGGTTAGGCCTGAACACTGAAGCTTTCTTT
CDR3 protein: CASSLSGRGLGLNTEAFF

V gene: TRBV7-9
J gene: TRBJ1-1
CDR3 length: 15
clone size: NA
D gene: TRBD1
CDR3 DNA: TGTGCCAGCAGCTTAGTAATAGGGACAGGGACCCGAGCTTTCTTT
CDR3 protein: CASSLVIGTGTRAFF

V gene: TRBV7-6
J gene: TRBJ2-1
CDR3 length: 14
clone size: NA
D gene: NA
CDR3 DNA: TGTGCCAGCAGCTTAGAGAATCTCTACAATGAGCAGTTCTTC
CDR3 protein: CASSLENLYNEQFF

V gene: TRBV7-2
J gene: TRBJ1-1
CDR3 length: 15
clone size: NA
D gene: NA
CDR3 DNA: TGTGCCAGCAGCTTAGGCGGATGGGTGAACACTGAAGCTTTCTTT
CDR3 protein: CASSLGGWVNTEAFF

V gene: TRBV6-5
J gene: TRBJ2-7
CDR3 length: 14
clone size: NA
D gene: NA
CDR3 DNA: TGTGCCAGCGACACCCGGGAGTACTCCTACGAGCAGTACTTC
CDR3 protein: CASDTREYSYEQYF

V gene: TRBV5-1
J gene: TRBJ2-7
CDR3 length: 11
clone size: NA
D gene: NA
CDR3 DNA: TGCGCCAGCAGCGGAAACGACAGGCAGTACTTC
CDR3 protein: CASSGNDRQYF

V gene: TRBV28
J gene: TRBJ2-2
CDR3 length: 17
clone size: NA
D gene: TRBD1
CDR3 DNA: TGTGCCAGCAGTTTATGGGCCTTGGACAGGGGGCCCGGGGAGCTGTTTTTT
CDR3 protein: CASSLWALDRGPGELFF

V gene: TRBV6-6
J gene: TRBJ2-1
CDR3 length: 14
clone size: NA
D gene: NA
CDR3 DNA: TGTGCCAGCAGTTATGAGGGGAAGGGCAATGAGCAGTTCTTC
CDR3 protein: CASSYEGKGNEQFF

V gene: TRBV5-4
J gene: TRBJ1-6
CDR3 length: 16
clone size: few
D gene: TRBD1
CDR3 DNA: TGTGCCAGCAGCCCCGGACAGGGTAGTTCTAATTCACCCCTCCACTTT
CDR3 protein: CASSPGQGSSNSPLHF

V gene: TRBV11-2
J gene: TRBJ2-5
CDR3 length: 16
clone size: NA
D gene: TRBD2
CDR3 DNA: TGTGCCAGCAGCTTTAGAGCGGGGGGAACCCAAGAGACCCAGTACTTC
CDR3 protein: CASSFRAGGTQETQYF

V gene: TRBV5-4
J gene: TRBJ1-1
CDR3 length: 13
clone size: NA
D gene: NA
CDR3 DNA: TGTGCCAGCAGCTTGTTGGGAAATACTGAAGCTTTCTTT
CDR3 protein: CASSLLGNTEAFF

V gene: TRBV7-9
J gene: TRBJ1-6
CDR3 length: 16
clone size: NA
D gene: TRBD1
CDR3 DNA: TGTGCCAGCAGCTTAAGACAGGGGGCTAATAATTCACCCCTCCACTTT
CDR3 protein: CASSLRQGANNSPLHF

V gene: TRBV29-1
J gene: TRBJ1-2
CDR3 length: 13
clone size: NA
D gene: NA
CDR3 DNA: TGCAGCGTTGTTGGGGCCAGGGGCCTCGGCTACACCTTC
CDR3 protein: CSVVGARGLGYTF

V gene: TRBV2
J gene: TRBJ2-7
CDR3 length: 15
clone size: NA
D gene: NA
CDR3 DNA: TGTGCCAGCAGCAGGGACATTCTAATTGGGTACGAGCAGTACTTC
CDR3 protein: CASSRDILIGYEQYF

V gene: TRBV7-2
J gene: TRBJ2-1
CDR3 length: 16
clone size: NA
D gene: TRBD2
CDR3 DNA: TGTGCCAGCAGCATCGGGACTAGCGGGGGGGACAATGAGCAGTTCTTC
CDR3 protein: CASSIGTSGGDNEQFF

V gene: TRBV27
J gene: TRBJ2-7
CDR3 length: 14
clone size: NA
D gene: NA
CDR3 DNA: TGTGCCAGCAAGCGGTCTGGGGGCCTCGACGAGCAGTACTTC
CDR3 protein: CASKRSGGLDEQYF

V gene: TRBV7-3
J gene: TRBJ1-1
CDR3 length: 11
clone size: NA
D gene: NA
CDR3 DNA: TGTGCCAGCAACGGCAGGGAGGAAGCTTTCTTT
CDR3 protein: CASNGREEAFF

V gene: TRBV28
J gene: TRBJ2-7
CDR3 length: 14
clone size: once
D gene: TRBD1
CDR3 DNA: TGTGCCAGCAGCCTGACAGGGGTCTCCTACGAGCAGTACTTC
CDR3 protein: CASSLTGVSYEQYF

V gene: TRBV5-1
J gene: TRBJ2-5
CDR3 length: 17
clone size: once
D gene: TRBD2
CDR3 DNA: TGCGCCAGCAGCTTTCGGGGGAGCGGGGGGCCGCAAGAGACCCAGTACTTC
CDR3 protein: CASSFRGSGGPQETQYF

V gene: TRBV5-8
J gene: TRBJ2-7
CDR3 length: 13
clone size: NA
D gene: NA
CDR3 DNA: TGTGCCAGCAGCTTGACAGGTCTCTACGAGCAGTACTTC
CDR3 protein: CASSLTGLYEQYF

V gene: TRBV10-3
J gene: TRBJ2-3
CDR3 length: 14
clone size: NA
D gene: TRBD2
CDR3 DNA: TGTGCCATTGATAGCGGGGGCCTCACAGATACGCAGTATTTT
CDR3 protein: CAIDSGGLTDTQYF

V gene: TRBV5-4
J gene: TRBJ2-1
CDR3 length: 15
clone size: once
D gene: TRBD2
CDR3 DNA: TGTACCAGCAGCTTTCCGGCGGGGGGCCGAGGGGAGCAGTTCTTC
CDR3 protein: CTSSFPAGGRGEQFF

V gene: TRBV7-9
J gene: TRBJ1-1
CDR3 length: 15
clone size: few
D gene: NA
CDR3 DNA: TGTGCCAGCAGTCCCCGGGATCTCTCGAACACTGAAGCTTTCTTT
CDR3 protein: CASSPRDLSNTEAFF

V gene: TRBV30
J gene: TRBJ1-3
CDR3 length: 14
clone size: once
D gene: NA
CDR3 DNA: TGTGCCTGGAATGGACAGAGCTCTGGAAACACCATATATTTT
CDR3 protein: CAWNGQSSGNTIYF

V gene: TRBV6-1
J gene: TRBJ1-1
CDR3 length: 15
clone size: once
D gene: TRBD1
CDR3 DNA: TGTGCCAGCAGTGTATCCCAGGGGGCGCGGACTGAAGCTTTCTTT
CDR3 protein: CASSVSQGARTEAFF

V gene: TRBV27
J gene: TRBJ1-5
CDR3 length: 15
clone size: NA
D gene: NA
CDR3 DNA: TGTGCCAGCAGTTTATACCGGGGGGGGAATCAGCCCCAGCATTTT
CDR3 protein: CASSLYRGGNQPQHF

V gene: TRBV23-1
J gene: TRBJ2-7
CDR3 length: 13
clone size: NA
D gene: NA
CDR3 DNA: TGCGCCAGCAGTCAAAAAACTGCCGGCGAGCAGTACTTC
CDR3 protein: CASSQKTAGEQYF

V gene: TRBV28
J gene: TRBJ1-3
CDR3 length: 16
clone size: NA
D gene: NA
CDR3 DNA: TGTGCCAGCAGTGCCCCAACAGGATTCTCTGGAAACACCATATATTTT
CDR3 protein: CASSAPTGFSGNTIYF

V gene: TRBV18
J gene: TRBJ1-5
CDR3 length: 14
clone size: medium-sized
D gene: TRBD1
CDR3 DNA: TGTGCCAGCTCACTGGGACAGGGCAATCAGCCCCAGCATTTT
CDR3 protein: CASSLGQGNQPQHF

V gene: TRBV11-2
J gene: TRBJ2-7
CDR3 length: 14
clone size: NA
D gene: NA
CDR3 DNA: TGTGCCAGCAGCCCCCGGGCCCGAAGCGACGAGCAGTACTTC
CDR3 protein: CASSPRARSDEQYF

V gene: TRBV12-5
J gene: TRBJ1-2
CDR3 length: 16
clone size: once
D gene: NA
CDR3 DNA: TGTGCTAGTGGTTTCAGCCCACAGGTCCTTAACTATGGCTACACCTTC
CDR3 protein: CASGFSPQVLNYGYTF